What follows are 10 T cell receptor beta chains derived from one specimen sequenced in a study of PD-1 blockade in classical Hodgkin lymphoma. Repertoires were generated with immunoSEQ multiplex PCR, while TCRdb's copy carries only in-frame clones and drops some. The table has 100,000 to 130,000 clones, about nine tenths seen once; the top ten hold roughly 21%. Each and every patient relapsed after autologous stem cell transplantation, and patients got differing brentuximab vedotin exposure. This material consisted of peripheral blood mononuclear cells (PBMCs), taken before the second cycle of nivolumab. Source of these receptors: a human donor with classical Hodgkin lymphoma.

The chain is built from TRBV6-1 and TRBJ1-1; D uncertain. Germline V gives CDR1 MNHNS, CDR2 SASEGT. The CDR3 extends over 14 amino acids. Trimming removed 1 base at V and 7 bases at J, with 13 bases between. CDR3 sequence (DNA): TGTGCCAGCAGTGAAGGAGGTCACCCCGATGAAGCTTTCTTT. Protein product: CASSEGGHPDEAFF.

The chain carries TRBV27 and TRBJ1-5, with D possibly being TRBD1 (6 bases). Trimming removed 2 bases from V and 1 base from J, with 9 bases in between. CDR1 and CDR2 from the germline V gene are MNHEY and SMNVEV (reference sequence). CDR3 length: 15 residues. Here the CDR3 DNA reads TGTGCCAGCAGTTTAATTCAGGGGAGCAATCAGCCCCAGCATTTT. This gives the protein CASSLIQGSNQPQHF.

CDR3 residues: CASSYIDSNTEAFF. The CDR3 DNA follows: TGTGCCAGCAGTTATATAGACTCCAACACTGAAGCTTTCTTT. The chain is built from TRBV6-5 and TRBJ1-1; D is unclear. Germline assignment: CDR1 MNHEY and CDR2 SVGAGI. The CDR3 runs 14 residues. V was clipped by 3 bases and J by 2 bases, with 10 bases between them.

The rearrangement links TRBV7-2 to TRBJ2-1, with a possible D match to TRBD2 (5 bases). The ends were cut back, 1 base at V and 8 bases at J, with 21 bases in the middle. CDR1 is SGHTA and CDR2 is FQGNSA in the germline V gene. The CDR3 length is 17 residues. The CDR3 region has the DNA TGTGCCAGCAGCTTAGAATTCATCAGCGGCTCGGGGTATGAGCAGTTCTTC. As protein: CASSLEFISGSGYEQFF.

This clone was detected ten times or more. The DNA of the CDR3 is TGTGCCAGCCATGGTTTAAGTGAAAAACTGTTTTTT. It is translated as CASHGLSEKLFF. This chain joins TRBV6-5 and TRBJ1-4, with no clear D. The CDR3 is 12 residues long. V shed 8 bases and J shed 7 bases, with 11 bases lying between them. In germline, CDR1 is MNHEY, CDR2 SVGAGI.

The V call is TRBV28, the J call TRBJ2-7, with 7 bases fitting TRBD1. CDR3 length: 12 amino acids. Looked up from germline, CDR1 is MDHEN and CDR2 is SYDVKM. The ends lost 6 bases at V and 2 bases at J; junction bases unmatched: 1. The CDR3: CASRGTAYEQYF. CDR3 coding DNA: TGTGCCAGCAGGGGGACAGCCTACGAGCAGTACTTC.

This chain connects TRBV29-1 to TRBJ2-3; possibly TRBD1 or TRBD2 for D (5 bases each). The germline gives CDR1 SQVTM, CDR2 ANQGSEA. Trimming shortened V by 5 bases and J by 5 bases, and 20 bases separated the two germline ends. The CDR3 has 15 residues. CDR3 loop: CSVQTSMGTQDTQYF. The CDR3 DNA reads as TGCAGCGTTCAAACCTCGATGGGGACCCAAGATACGCAGTATTTT.

This chain links TRBV7-9 with TRBJ2-7; D possibly matches TRBD1 or TRBD2 (5 bases each). V dropped 4 bases and J dropped 4 bases, with 11 bases sitting between them. The germline V gene encodes CDR1 SEHNR and CDR2 FQNEAQ (reference sequence). This CDR3 is built from 13 residues. CDR3 sequence: CASSYGTGYEQYF. In DNA form, the CDR3 reads TGTGCCAGCAGCTATGGGACGGGTTACGAGCAGTACTTC.

The genes are TRBV27 and TRBJ2-2; TRBD1 matches 9 bases. Losses at the gene ends were 8 bases for V and 6 bases for J; bases not matched to a gene: 10. The CDR3 length is 15 residues. Germline lookup yields CDR1 MNHEY and CDR2 SMNVEV (reference sequence). CDR3 nucleotides: TGTGCCAGCCGGGACAGGGCAATCTCCGCCGGGGAGCTGTTTTTT. As protein: CASRDRAISAGELFF.

J is TRBJ2-3 and V is TRBV27; TRBD2 matches 7 bases. This CDR3 is 14 amino acids long. CDR1 and CDR2 from the germline V gene are MNHEY and SMNVEV (reference sequence). Losses at the gene ends were 2 bases for V and 5 bases for J; bases not matched to a gene: 4. CDR3 sequence: CASSLREEGDTQYF. The CDR3 nucleotides read TGTGCCAGCAGTTTACGGGAGGAAGGAGATACGCAGTATTTT.